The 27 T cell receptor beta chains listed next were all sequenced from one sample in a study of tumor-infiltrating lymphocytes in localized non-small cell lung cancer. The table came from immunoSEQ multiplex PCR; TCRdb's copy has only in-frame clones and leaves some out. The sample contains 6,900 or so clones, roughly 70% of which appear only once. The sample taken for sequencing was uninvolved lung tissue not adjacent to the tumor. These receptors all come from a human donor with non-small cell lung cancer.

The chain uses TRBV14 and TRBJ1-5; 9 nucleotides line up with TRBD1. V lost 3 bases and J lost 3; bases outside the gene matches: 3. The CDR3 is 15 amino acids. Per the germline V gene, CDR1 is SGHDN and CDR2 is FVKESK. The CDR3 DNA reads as TGTGCCAGCAGCCAGGGGACAGGGTCCAATCAGCCCCAGCATTTT. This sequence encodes CASSQGTGSNQPQHF.

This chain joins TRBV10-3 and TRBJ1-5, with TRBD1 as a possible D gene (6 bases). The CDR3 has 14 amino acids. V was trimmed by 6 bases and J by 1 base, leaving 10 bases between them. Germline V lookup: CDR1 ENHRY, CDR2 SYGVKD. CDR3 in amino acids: CAISDTGSNQPQHF. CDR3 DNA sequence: TGTGCCATCAGCGATACAGGGAGCAATCAGCCCCAGCATTTT.

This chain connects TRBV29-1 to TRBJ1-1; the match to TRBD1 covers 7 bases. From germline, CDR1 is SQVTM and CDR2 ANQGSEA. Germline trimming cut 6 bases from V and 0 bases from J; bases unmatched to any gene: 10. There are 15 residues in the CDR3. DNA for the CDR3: TGCAGCGTCGCCGGGACAGTTGACTTGAACACTGAAGCTTTCTTT. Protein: CSVAGTVDLNTEAFF.

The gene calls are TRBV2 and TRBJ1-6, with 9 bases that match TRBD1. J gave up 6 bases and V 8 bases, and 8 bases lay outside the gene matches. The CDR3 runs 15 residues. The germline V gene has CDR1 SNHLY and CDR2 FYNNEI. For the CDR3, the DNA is TGTGCCAGCGTAGAACAGGGACAGGGTAATTCACCCCTCCACTTT. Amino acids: CASVEQGQGNSPLHF.

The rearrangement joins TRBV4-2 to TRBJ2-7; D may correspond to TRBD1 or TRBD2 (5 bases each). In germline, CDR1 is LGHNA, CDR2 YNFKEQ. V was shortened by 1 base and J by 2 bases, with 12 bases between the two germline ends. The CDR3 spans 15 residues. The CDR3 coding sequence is TGTGCCAGCAGCCAAGCCGGGACGGGGACCTACGAGCAGTACTTC. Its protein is CASSQAGTGTYEQYF.

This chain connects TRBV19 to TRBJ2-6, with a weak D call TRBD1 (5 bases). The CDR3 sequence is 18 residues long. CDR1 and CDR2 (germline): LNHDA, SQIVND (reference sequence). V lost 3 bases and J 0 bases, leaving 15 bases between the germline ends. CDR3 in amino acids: CASSIERTTSSGANVLTF. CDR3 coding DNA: TGTGCCAGTAGTATTGAGAGGACAACTTCCTCTGGGGCCAACGTCCTGACTTTC.

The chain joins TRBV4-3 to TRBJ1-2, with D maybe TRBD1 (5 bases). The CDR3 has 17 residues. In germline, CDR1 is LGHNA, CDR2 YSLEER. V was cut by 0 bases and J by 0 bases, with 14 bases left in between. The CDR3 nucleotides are TGCGCCAGCAGCCAAGAATGGGGCAGAACAACTAACTATGGCTACACCTTC. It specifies CASSQEWGRTTNYGYTF.

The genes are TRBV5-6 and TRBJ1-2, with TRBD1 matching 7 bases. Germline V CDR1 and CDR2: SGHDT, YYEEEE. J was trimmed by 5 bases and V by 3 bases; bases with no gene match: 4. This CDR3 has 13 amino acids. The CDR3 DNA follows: TGTGCCAGCAGCTCAGGACAGGTATATGGCTACACCTTC. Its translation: CASSSGQVYGYTF.

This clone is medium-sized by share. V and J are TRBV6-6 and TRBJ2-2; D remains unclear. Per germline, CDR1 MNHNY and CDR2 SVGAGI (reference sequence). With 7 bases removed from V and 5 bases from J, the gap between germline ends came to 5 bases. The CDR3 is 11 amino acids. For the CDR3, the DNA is TGTGCCAGCACTTCTACCGGGGAGCTGTTTTTT. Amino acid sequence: CASTSTGELFF.

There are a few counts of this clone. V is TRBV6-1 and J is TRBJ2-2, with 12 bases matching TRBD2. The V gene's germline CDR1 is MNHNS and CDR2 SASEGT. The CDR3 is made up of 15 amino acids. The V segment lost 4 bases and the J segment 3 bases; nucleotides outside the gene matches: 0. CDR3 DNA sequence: TGTGCCAGCAGTGGACTAGCGGGGGACACCGGGGAGCTGTTTTTT. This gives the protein CASSGLAGDTGELFF.

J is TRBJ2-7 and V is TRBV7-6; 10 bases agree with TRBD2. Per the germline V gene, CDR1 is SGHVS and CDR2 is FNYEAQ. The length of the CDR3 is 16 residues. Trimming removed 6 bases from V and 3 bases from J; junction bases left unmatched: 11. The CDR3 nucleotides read TGTGCCAGCAGTCCTCGAACTAGCGGGACGAGCTACGAGCAGTACTTC. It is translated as CASSPRTSGTSYEQYF. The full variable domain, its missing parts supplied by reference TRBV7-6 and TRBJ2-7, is GAGVSQSPRYKVTKRGQDVALRCDPISGHVSLYWYRQALGQGPEFLTYFNYEAQQDKSGLPNDRFSAERPEGSISTLTIQRTEQRDSAMYRCASSPRTSGTSYEQYFGPGTRLTVT.

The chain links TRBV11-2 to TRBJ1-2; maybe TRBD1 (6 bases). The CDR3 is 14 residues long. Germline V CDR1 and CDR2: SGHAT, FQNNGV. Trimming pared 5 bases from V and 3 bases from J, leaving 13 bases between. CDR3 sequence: CASSQTGADYGYTF. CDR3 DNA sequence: TGTGCCAGCAGCCAAACGGGGGCAGACTATGGCTACACCTTC.

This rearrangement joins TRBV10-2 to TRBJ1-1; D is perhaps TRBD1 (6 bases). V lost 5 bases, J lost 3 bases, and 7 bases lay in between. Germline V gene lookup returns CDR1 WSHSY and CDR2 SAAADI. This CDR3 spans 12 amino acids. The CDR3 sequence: CASSTGYTEAFF. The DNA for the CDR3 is TGCGCCAGCAGTACAGGGTACACTGAAGCTTTCTTT.

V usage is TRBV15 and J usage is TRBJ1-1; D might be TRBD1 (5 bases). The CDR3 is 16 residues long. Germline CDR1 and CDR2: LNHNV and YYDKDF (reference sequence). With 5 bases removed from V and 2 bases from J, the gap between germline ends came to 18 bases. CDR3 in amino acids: CATSLNFRQTNTEAFF. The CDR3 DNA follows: TGTGCCACCAGCCTAAACTTCCGACAGACTAACACTGAAGCTTTCTTT. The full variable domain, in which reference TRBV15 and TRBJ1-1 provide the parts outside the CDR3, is DAMVIQNPRYQVTQFGKPVTLSCSQTLNHNVMYWYQQKSSQAPKLLFHYYDKDFNNEADTPDNFQSRRPNTSFCFLDIRSPGLGDTAMYLCATSLNFRQTNTEAFFGQGTRLTVV.

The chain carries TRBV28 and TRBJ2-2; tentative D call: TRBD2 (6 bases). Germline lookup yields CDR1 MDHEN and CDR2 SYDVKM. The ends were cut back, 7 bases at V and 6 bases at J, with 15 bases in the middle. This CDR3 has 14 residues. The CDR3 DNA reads TGTGCCAGCATTTCGGGAGCGCGAGCCGGGGAGCTGTTTTTT. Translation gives CASISGARAGELFF.

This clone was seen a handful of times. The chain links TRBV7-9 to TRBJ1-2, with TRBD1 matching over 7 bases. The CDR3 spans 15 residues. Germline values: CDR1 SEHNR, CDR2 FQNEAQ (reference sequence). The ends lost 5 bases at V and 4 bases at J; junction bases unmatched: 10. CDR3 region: CASSDVLGTAYGYTF. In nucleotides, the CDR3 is TGTGCCAGCAGCGACGTACTAGGGACAGCCTATGGCTACACCTTC. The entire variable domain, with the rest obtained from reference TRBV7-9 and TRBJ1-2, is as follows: DTGVSQNPRHKITKRGQNVTFRCDPISEHNRLYWYRQTLGQGPEFLTYFQNEAQLEKSRLLSDRFSAERPKGSFSTLEIQRTEQGDSAMYLCASSDVLGTAYGYTFGSGTRLTVV.

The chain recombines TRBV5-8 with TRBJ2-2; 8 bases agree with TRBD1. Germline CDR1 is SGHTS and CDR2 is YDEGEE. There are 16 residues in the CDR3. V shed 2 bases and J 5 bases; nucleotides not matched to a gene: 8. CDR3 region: CASSLGTGGETGELFF. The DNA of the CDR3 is TGTGCCAGCAGCTTAGGGACAGGCGGCGAAACCGGGGAGCTGTTTTTT.

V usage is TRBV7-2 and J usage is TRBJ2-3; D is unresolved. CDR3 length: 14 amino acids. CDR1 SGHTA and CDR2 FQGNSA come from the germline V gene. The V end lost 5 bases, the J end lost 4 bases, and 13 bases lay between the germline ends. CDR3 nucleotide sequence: TGTGCCAGCAGCCAACCAAGGTCCGCAGATACGCAGTATTTT. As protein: CASSQPRSADTQYF.

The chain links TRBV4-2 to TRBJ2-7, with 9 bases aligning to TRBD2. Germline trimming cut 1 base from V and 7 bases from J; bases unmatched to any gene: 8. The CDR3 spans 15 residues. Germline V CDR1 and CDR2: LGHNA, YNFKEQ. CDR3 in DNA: TGTGCCAGCAGCCAAGGGGCGGGAGGGCTTAGGGAGCAGTACTTC. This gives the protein CASSQGAGGLREQYF.

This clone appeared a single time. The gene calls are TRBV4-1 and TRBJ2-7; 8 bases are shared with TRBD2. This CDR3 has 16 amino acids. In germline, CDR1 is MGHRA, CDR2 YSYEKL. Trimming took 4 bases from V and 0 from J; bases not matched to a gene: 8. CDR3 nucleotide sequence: TGCGCCAGCAGCCTTGTCGCGACTAGCGACTCCTACGAGCAGTACTTC. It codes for CASSLVATSDSYEQYF.

This chain's CDR3 is CASSTRTDRSSPLHF. CDR3 coding DNA: TGTGCCAGCAGCACCCGGACAGACAGGAGTTCACCCCTCCACTTT. This chain joins TRBV7-3 and TRBJ1-6, with D maybe TRBD1 (6 bases). V was trimmed by 5 bases and J by 9 bases, leaving 17 bases between them. The length of the CDR3 is 15 residues. Germline loops: CDR1 SGHTA, CDR2 FQGTGA. The full variable domain, its missing parts supplied by reference TRBV7-3 and TRBJ1-6, is GAGVSQTPSNKVTEKGKYVELRCDPISGHTALYWYRQSLGQGPEFLIYFQGTGAADDSGLPNDRFFAVRPEGSVSTLKIQRTERGDSAVYLCASSTRTDRSSPLHFGNGTRLTVT.

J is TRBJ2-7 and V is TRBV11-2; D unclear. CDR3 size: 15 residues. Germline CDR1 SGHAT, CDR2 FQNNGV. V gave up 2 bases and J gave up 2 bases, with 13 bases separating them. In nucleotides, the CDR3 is TGTGCCAGCAGCTTACGGAACGAACTACCCTACGAGCAGTACTTC. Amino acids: CASSLRNELPYEQYF.

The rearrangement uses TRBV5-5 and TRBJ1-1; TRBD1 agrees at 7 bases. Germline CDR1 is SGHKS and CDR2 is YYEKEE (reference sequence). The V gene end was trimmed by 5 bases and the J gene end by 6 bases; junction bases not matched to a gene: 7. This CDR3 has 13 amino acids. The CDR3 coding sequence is TGTGCCAGCAGAACCGCCGGGACAGCTGAAGCTTTCTTT. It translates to CASRTAGTAEAFF.

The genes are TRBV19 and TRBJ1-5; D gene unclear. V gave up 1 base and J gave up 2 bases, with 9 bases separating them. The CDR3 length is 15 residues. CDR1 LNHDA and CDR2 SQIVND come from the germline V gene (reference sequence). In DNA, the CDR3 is TGTGCCAGTAGTATAGGTACAGTAGGCAATCAGCCCCAGCATTTT. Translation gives CASSIGTVGNQPQHF.

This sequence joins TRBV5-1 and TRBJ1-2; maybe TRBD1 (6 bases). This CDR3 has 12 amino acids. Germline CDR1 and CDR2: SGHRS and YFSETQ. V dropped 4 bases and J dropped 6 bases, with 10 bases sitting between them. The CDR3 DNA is TGCGCCAGCAGCGACTACAGGGATGGCTACACCTTC. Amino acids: CASSDYRDGYTF.

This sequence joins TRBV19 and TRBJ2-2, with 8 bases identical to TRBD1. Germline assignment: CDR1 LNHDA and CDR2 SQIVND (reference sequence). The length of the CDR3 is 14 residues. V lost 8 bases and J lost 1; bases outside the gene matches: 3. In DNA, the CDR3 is TGTGCCAGTCGTGGACAGGGGAACACCGGGGAGCTGTTTTTT. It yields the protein CASRGQGNTGELFF.

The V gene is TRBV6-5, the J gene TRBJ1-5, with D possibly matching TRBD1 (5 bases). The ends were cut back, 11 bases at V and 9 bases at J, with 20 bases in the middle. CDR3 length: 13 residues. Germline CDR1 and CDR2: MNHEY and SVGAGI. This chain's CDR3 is CAAGTAMLGPQHF. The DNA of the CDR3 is TGTGCCGCCGGGACCGCGATGTTGGGGCCCCAGCATTTT.